This T cell receptor (beta chain) was obtained from a study of identical twins (TCRdb year 2016). For context, the study as a whole: TCR alpha and beta repertoires from monozygotic twins, unrelated adults of various ages and cord blood were deep-sequenced to test whether fetal clonotypes persist. To rule out contamination, replicate twin experiments were performed at different times with different library preparation protocols. What the research found in general, with its limitations: Conclusions relied on cross-sectional statistical analysis, since the same donors could not be followed over many years. A weaker excess of twin sharing was found in beta out-of-frame sequences because the signal-to-noise ratio was lowered by fewer shared sequences. Abundant cord blood beta clonotypes had fewer insertions, young adult naive repertoires showed a similar but weaker trend, and memory repertoires showed no such trend. Invariant T cells such as MAIT and iNKT could partly confound zero-insertion analyses, though diverse VJ usage argued against this for most clonotypes. Compared with coincidental sharing between unrelated individuals, an excess of low generation-probability sequences was observed among out-of-frame TCR alpha sequences shared between twins. Recombination models systematically underestimated out-of-frame TCR alpha sharing in monozygotic twins but agreed with sharing between unrelated individuals.

Comments on this clonotype: Which antigen it targets is not known. Base qualities are missing; no much larger clone stands one base away.

Every donor in the study was a healthy Caucasian. The twin cohort consisted of three pairs of female monozygotic twins, all aged roughly 18 to 29 years. Miltenyi CD45RO+ enrichment and human naive T-cell isolation kits were used to isolate memory (CD45RO+) and naive T cells from PBMC. Via the germline V gene, CDR1 is SGHTA and CDR2 FQGNSA. Inclusive of the bounding cysteine and phenylalanine, the CDR3 is 14 residues long. Of the read, only the CDR3 DNA is kept; its 42 bases are in frame from base 1. V drops 5 bases and J drops 2 bases, leaving 13 bases in between. The library relied on 5' RACE. TCRdb shows the sequencer as Illumina HiSeq 2000. Template switching added a universal primer binding site, and the final cDNA carried a unique molecular identifier that allowed TCR cDNA molecules to be counted accurately. Specific primers in the conserved constant-segment region were used to synthesize first-strand cDNA for TCR alpha and beta chains. To control for contamination, every cDNA library was double barcoded, receiving both a SMART-Mk sample barcode and Illumina barcodes. TruSeq adapter sequences, together with Illumina sample barcodes, were added in two successive PCR steps. Sequencing of the TCR alpha and beta cDNA libraries was done on the Illumina HiSeq platform using custom primers. In the authors' own workflow: MiGEC processed the raw reads to extract unique molecular identifiers, while MiXCR was used to determine the CDR3 positions. For each individual, recombination models were inferred using an EM algorithm with the repgenHMM and IGoR tools. The tcR package in R was used for shared clonotype analysis, with sharing normalized by the product of cloneset sizes. To study raw recombination without the effects of thymic and clonal selection, out-of-frame nonproductive sequences were analyzed. TCRdb reworked the public reads: Q25 trimming with fastp, MiXCR clone assembly, productive beta chains retained. Under each unique CDR3 protein, matching rows form one entry showing the most common genes and DNA. TCRdb assigned the V and J calls; the authors' analysis was not used. Within this sample are under 250,000 distinct CDR3 sequences, with over 9.5% of them counted one time only. The ten top clones hold 3.5% to 5% of the sample.

The data were also submitted as part of a second study, on yellow fever vaccine responses in identical twins. The second study also describes: According to the authors, in identical twins the way T cells responded to vaccination appeared partly convergent and partly personalized. In the study, vaccine-responding T cell clones were precisely tracked in identical twins.

Specimen: memory (CD45RO+) T cells sorted from blood. The cell subset or site label for this specimen denotes: CD45RO+ enriched T cells. The clonotype was recovered from a woman between 18 and 29 years old in good health. The chain employs TRBV7-2 and TRBJ2-7; the D segment could be TRBD2, given 5 matching bases. CDR3 sequence: CASSIRSGAYEQYF. The DNA reads TGTGCCAGCAGCATCCGGAGCGGCGCCTACGAGCAGTACTTC.